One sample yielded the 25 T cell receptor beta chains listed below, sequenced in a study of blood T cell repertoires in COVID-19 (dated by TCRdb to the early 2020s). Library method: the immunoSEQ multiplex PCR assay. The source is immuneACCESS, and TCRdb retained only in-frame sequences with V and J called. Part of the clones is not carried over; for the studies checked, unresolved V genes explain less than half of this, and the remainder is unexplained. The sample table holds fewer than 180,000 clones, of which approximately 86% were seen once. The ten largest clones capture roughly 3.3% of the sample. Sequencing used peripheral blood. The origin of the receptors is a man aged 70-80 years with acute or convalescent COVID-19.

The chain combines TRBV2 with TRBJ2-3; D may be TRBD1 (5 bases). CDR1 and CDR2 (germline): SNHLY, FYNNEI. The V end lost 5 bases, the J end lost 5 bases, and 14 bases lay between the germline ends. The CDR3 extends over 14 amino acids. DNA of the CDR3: TGTGCCAGCAGTAGGGCAGGGTTTATAGATACGCAGTATTTT. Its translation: CASSRAGFIDTQYF.

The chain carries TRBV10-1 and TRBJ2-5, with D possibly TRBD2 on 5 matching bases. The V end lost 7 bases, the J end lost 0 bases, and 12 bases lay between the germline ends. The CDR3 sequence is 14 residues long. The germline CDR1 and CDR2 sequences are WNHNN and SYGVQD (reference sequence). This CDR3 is CASKSGWYQETQYF. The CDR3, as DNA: TGCGCCAGCAAGTCGGGGTGGTACCAAGAGACCCAGTACTTC.

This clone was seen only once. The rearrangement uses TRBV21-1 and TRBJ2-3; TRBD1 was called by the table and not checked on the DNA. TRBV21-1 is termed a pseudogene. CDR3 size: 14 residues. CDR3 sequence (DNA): TGTGCCAGCAGAGTACAGGGGCGGACAGATACGCAGTATTTT. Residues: CASRVQGRTDTQYF.

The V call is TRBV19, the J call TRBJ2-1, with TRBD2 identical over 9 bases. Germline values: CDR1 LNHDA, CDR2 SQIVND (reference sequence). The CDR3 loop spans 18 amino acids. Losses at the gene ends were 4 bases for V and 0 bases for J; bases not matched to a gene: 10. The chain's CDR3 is CASSSGASGTSSYNEQFF. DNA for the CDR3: TGTGCCAGTAGTAGTGGGGCTAGCGGGACCAGCTCCTACAATGAGCAGTTCTTC.

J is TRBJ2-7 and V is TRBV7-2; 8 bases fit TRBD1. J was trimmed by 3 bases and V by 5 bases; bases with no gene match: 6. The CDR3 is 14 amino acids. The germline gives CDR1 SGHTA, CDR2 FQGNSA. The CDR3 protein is CASSPRTGNYEQYF. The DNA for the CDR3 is TGTGCCAGCAGCCCGAGGACAGGGAACTACGAGCAGTACTTC.

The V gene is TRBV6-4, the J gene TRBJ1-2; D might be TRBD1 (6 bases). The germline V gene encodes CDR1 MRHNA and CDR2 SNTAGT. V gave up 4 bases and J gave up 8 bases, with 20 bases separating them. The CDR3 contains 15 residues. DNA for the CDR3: TGTGCCAGCAGTGTGGATCACGGGACATCGTCAGGCTACACCTTC. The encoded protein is CASSVDHGTSSGYTF.

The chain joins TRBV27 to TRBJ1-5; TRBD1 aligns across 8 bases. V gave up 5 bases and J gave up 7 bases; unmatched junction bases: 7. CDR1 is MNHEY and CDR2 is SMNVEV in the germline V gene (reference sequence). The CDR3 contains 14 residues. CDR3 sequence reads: CASSLGQGIQPQHF. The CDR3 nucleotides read TGTGCCAGCAGTCTCGGACAGGGAATCCAGCCCCAGCATTTT.

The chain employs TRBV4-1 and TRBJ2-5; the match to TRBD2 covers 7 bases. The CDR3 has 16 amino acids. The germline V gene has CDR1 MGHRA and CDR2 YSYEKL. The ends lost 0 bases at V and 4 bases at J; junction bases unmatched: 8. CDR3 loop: CASSQEGSGGAETQYF. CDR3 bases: TGCGCCAGCAGCCAAGAGGGGTCGGGAGGTGCAGAGACCCAGTACTTC.

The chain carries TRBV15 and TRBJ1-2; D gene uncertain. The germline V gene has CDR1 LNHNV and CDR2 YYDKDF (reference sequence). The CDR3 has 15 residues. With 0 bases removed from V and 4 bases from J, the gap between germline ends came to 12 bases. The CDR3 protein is CATSRDSGQFYGYTF. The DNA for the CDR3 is TGTGCCACCAGCAGAGATAGCGGGCAGTTCTATGGCTACACCTTC. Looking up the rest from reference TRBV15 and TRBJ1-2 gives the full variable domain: DAMVIQNPRYQVTQFGKPVTLSCSQTLNHNVMYWYQQKSSQAPKLLFHYYDKDFNNEADTPDNFQSRRPNTSFCFLDIRSPGLGDTAMYLCATSRDSGQFYGYTFGSGTRLTVV.

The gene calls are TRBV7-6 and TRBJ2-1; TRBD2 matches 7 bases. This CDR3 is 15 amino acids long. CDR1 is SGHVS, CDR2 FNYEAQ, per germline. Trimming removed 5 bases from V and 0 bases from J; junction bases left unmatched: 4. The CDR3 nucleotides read TGTGCCAGCAGCCGCGGGGGTAGCTCCTACAATGAGCAGTTCTTC. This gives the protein CASSRGGSSYNEQFF.

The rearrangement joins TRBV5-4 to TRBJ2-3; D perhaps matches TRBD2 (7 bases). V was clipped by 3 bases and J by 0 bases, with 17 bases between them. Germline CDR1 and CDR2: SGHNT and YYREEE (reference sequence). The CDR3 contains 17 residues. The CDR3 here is CASSSPRGAGSTDTQYF. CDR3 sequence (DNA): TGTGCCAGCAGCTCCCCACGGGGGGCGGGCAGCACAGATACGCAGTATTTT.

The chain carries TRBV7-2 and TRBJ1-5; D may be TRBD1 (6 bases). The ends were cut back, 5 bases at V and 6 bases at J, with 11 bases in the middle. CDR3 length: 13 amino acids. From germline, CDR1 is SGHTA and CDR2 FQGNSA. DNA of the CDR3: TGTGCCAGCAGCCCCGAAGGGGGTCAGCCCCAGCATTTT. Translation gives CASSPEGGQPQHF.

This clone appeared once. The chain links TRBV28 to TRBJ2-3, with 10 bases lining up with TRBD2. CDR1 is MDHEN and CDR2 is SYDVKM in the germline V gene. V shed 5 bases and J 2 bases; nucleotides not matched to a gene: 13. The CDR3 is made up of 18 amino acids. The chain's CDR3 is CASSPSASGRRFTDTQYF. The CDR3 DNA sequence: TGTGCCAGCAGTCCAAGTGCTAGCGGGAGACGGTTCACAGATACGCAGTATTTT.

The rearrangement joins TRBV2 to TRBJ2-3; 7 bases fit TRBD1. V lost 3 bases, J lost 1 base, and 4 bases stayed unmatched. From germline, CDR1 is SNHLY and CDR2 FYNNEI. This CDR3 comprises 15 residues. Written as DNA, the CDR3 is TGTGCCAGCAGTGATCGTCAGGGGGGCACAGATACGCAGTATTTT. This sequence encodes CASSDRQGGTDTQYF.

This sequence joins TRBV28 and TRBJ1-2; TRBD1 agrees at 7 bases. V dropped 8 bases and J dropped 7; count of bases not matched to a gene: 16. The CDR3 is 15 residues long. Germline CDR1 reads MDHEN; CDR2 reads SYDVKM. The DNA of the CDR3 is TGTGCCAGCCACGCTGGGAGACAGGGAAGGTTTGGCTACACCTTC. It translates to CASHAGRQGRFGYTF.

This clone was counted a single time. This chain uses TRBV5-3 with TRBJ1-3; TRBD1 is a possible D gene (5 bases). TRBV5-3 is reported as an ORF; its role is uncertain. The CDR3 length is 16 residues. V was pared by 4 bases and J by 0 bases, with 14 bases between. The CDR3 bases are TGTGCCAGAAGCCGTTGGTCCAGGGCCTCTGGAAACACCATATATTTT. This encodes CARSRWSRASGNTIYF.

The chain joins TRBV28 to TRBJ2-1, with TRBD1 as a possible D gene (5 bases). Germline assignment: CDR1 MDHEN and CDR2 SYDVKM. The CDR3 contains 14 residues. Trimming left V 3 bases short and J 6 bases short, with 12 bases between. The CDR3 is CASSLGLYTNEQFF. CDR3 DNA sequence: TGTGCCAGCAGTTTGGGGCTATATACCAATGAGCAGTTCTTC.

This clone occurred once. The CDR3 DNA follows: TGCGCCAGCAGTCAGGGGCAGATACGGGTCTACGAGCAGTACTTC. Translation: CASSQGQIRVYEQYF. The chain carries TRBV23-1 and TRBJ2-7, with D perhaps TRBD1 (5 bases). TRBV23-1 is an open reading frame whose function is uncertain. The CDR3 runs to 15 residues. The V end was cut by 3 bases, the J end by 3 bases, with 15 bases between.

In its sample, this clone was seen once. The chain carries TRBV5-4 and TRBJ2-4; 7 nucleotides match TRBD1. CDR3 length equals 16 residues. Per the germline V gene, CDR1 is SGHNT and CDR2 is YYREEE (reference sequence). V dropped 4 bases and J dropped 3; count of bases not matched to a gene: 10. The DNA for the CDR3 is TGTGCCAGCAGCACTGGGACAGTTGGAGGCAAAAACATTCAGTACTTC. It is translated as CASSTGTVGGKNIQYF. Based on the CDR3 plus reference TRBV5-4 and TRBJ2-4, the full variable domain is ETGVTQSPTHLIKTRGQQVTLRCSSQSGHNTVSWYQQALGQGPQFIFQYYREEENGRGNFPPRFSGLQFPNYSSELNVNALELDDSALYLCASSTGTVGGKNIQYFGAGTRLSVL.

The CDR3 coding sequence is TGCGCCAGCAGGCGGGACGGGACAGGAGATCAGCCCCAGCATTTT. Its translation is CASRRDGTGDQPQHF. The chain is built from TRBV5-1 and TRBJ1-5; 8 bases align to TRBD1. V lost 5 bases and J lost 5; bases outside the gene matches: 9. The CDR3 consists of 15 residues. Per germline, CDR1 SGHRS and CDR2 YFSETQ. Drawing the rest from reference TRBV5-1 and TRBJ1-5, the complete variable domain is KAGVTQTPRYLIKTRGQQVTLSCSPISGHRSVSWYQQTPGQGLQFLFEYFSETQRNKGNFPGRFSGRQFSNSRSEMNVSTLELGDSALYLCASRRDGTGDQPQHFGDGTRLSIL.

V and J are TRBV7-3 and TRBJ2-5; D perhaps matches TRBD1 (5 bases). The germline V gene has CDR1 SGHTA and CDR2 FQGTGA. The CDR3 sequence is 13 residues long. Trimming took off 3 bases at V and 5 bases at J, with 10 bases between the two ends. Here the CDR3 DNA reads TGTGCCAGCAGCTTTGGAGCAGGGGAGACCCAGTACTTC. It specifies CASSFGAGETQYF.

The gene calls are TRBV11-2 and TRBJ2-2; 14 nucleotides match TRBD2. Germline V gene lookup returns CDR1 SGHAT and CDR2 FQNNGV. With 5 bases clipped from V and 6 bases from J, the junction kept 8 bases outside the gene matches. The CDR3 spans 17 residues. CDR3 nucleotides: TGTGCCAGCAGCAGAGGCCCGGGACTAGCGGGAGCCGGGGAGCTGTTTTTT. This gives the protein CASSRGPGLAGAGELFF.

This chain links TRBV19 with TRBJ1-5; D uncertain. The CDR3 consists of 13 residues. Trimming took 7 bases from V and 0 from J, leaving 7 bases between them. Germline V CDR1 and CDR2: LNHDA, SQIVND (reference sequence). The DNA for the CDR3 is TGTGCCAGTACGTTTAGTAGCAATCAGCCCCAGCATTTT. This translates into CASTFSSNQPQHF.

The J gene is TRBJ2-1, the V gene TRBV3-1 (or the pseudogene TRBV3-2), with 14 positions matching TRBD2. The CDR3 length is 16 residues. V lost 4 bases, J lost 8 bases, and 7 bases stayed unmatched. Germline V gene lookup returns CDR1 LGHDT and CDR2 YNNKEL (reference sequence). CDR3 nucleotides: TGTGCCAGCAGCCGCCCGACTAGCGGGAGGGCCTATGAGCAGTTCTTC. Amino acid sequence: CASSRPTSGRAYEQFF.

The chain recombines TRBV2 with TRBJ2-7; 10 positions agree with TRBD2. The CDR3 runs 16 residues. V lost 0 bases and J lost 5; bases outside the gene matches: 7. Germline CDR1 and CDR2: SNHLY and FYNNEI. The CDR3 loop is CASSEAALAGVDEQYF. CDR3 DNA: TGTGCCAGCAGTGAAGCCGCTCTAGCGGGAGTGGACGAGCAGTACTTC. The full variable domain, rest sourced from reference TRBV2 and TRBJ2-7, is EPEVTQTPSHQVTQMGQEVILRCVPISNHLYFYWYRQILGQKVEFLVSFYNNEISEKSEIFDDQFSVERPDGSNFTLKIRSTKLEDSAMYFCASSEAALAGVDEQYFGPGTRLTVT.